This T cell receptor (beta chain) was documented in a study of breast tumors, draining lymph nodes, adjacent tissues. TCRdb re-called the multiplex PCR reads through MiXCR, storing one row per CDR3 protein. The repertoire consists of about 22,000 distinct CDR3 sequences, with 45% to 65% occurring once and the leading ten covering over 11%. Whole-study findings and limits: Tumor repertoires ranked between lymph nodes and nontumor tissue in diversity, with V and J gene preferences. Data fit most tumor T cells coming from lymph node, expanding in tumor. Data only fit, rather than demonstrated, lymph node origin of most tumor T cells.

This CDR3 contains 12 residues. Trimming left V 5 bases short and J 8 bases short, with 12 bases between. The germline V gene has CDR1 ENHRY and CDR2 SYGVKD. About this clonotype itself: Its antigen is unknown.

Sequencing used breast tumor tissue. This chain joins TRBV10-3 and TRBJ1-2; no firm D call. The clonotype was recovered from a female donor with breast cancer. Some clones in this sample may be carry-over from other donors' samples. CDR3: CAISTSSSGYTF. CDR3 nucleotide sequence: TGTGCCATCAGTACGTCAAGCTCGGGCTACACCTTC.